This T cell receptor beta chain is drawn from a study of blood T cell repertoires in COVID-19. On the study more broadly: Some COVID-19 samples were acute and others convalescent; all came from the United States, Italy and Spain. PBMCs, B-cell-depleted T cells, or T cells provided the cDNA or gDNA that made up the material.

In the authors' workflow: Nucleated cell number was recorded as an estimate derived from reference gene primer amplification. The data were produced by immunoSEQ multiplex PCR, yet TCRdb's version contains in-frame clones alone and is incomplete. The D gene and trimming were derived from the DNA, and the V and J assignments and clone size from that table. The repertoire holds 85,000 to 100,000 clones, with around 79% as singletons. Germline lookup yields CDR1 SEHNR and CDR2 FQNEAQ (reference sequence). The CDR3 covers 13 residues. V was clipped by 5 bases and J by 6 bases, with 10 bases between them.

The receptor comes from a human donor in a cohort sampled during active COVID-19. Sequencing input: peripheral blood. This chain links TRBV7-9 with TRBJ2-2; D is unresolved. The chain's CDR3 is CASSLLSAGELFF. The DNA of the CDR3 is TGTGCCAGCAGCCTGCTATCGGCCGGGGAGCTGTTTTTT.